The rows below give T cell receptor beta chains drawn from one sample of a study of cytomegalovirus exposure and HLA in healthy donors. Profiling relied on immunoSEQ multiplex PCR, and the TCRdb table lists in-frame clones only, not all of them. There are roughly 52,000 clones in the sample; 45% to 70% occur only once, and 12% lies in the top ten. Sequenced sample: PBMCs. The source of these receptors is a human donor in good health. Each CDR3 is given with its conserved first and last residue. Fields, in order: D gene, clone size, V gene, J gene, CDR3 DNA, CDR3 protein. The D gene is left open where the match is weak. Clone size is given for some rows only: seen once, a few or many times, or a class if the clone is expanded.

d_call: TRBD1
clone_size: NA
v_call: TRBV9
j_call: TRBJ1-1
cdr3_nt: TGTGCCAGCAGGACGGGACAGGAGAACACTGAAGCTTTCTTT
cdr3_aa: CASRTGQENTEAFF

d_call: NA
clone_size: NA
v_call: TRBV7-2
j_call: TRBJ2-7
cdr3_nt: TGTGCCAGCAGCTTAGAACATTTGGACGAGCAGTACTTC
cdr3_aa: CASSLEHLDEQYF

d_call: TRBD1
clone_size: NA
v_call: TRBV30
j_call: TRBJ2-7
cdr3_nt: TGTGCCTGGAGTGGGGGGACAGGGACCTCCTACGAGCAGTACTTC
cdr3_aa: CAWSGGTGTSYEQYF

d_call: NA
clone_size: few
v_call: TRBV4-1
j_call: TRBJ1-1
cdr3_nt: TGCGCCAGCAGCCAAACAGACAGAAACATGAACACTGAAGCTTTCTTT
cdr3_aa: CASSQTDRNMNTEAFF

d_call: NA
clone_size: NA
v_call: TRBV4-1
j_call: TRBJ1-4
cdr3_nt: TGCGCCAGCAGCCAAGAAGGGAGGCCACCGAATGAAAAACTGTTTTTT
cdr3_aa: CASSQEGRPPNEKLFF

d_call: NA
clone_size: NA
v_call: TRBV19
j_call: TRBJ1-2
cdr3_nt: TGTGCCAGTAGGGACAAATTAAACTATGGCTACACCTTC
cdr3_aa: CASRDKLNYGYTF

d_call: NA
clone_size: NA
v_call: TRBV5-1
j_call: TRBJ2-1
cdr3_nt: TGCGCCAGCAGCTTGTCCACGAGCTCCTACAATGAGCAGTTCTTC
cdr3_aa: CASSLSTSSYNEQFF

d_call: NA
clone_size: NA
v_call: TRBV4-3
j_call: TRBJ1-3
cdr3_nt: TGCGCCAGCAGCCAAGATATACAGGGTTATGGAAACACCATATATTTT
cdr3_aa: CASSQDIQGYGNTIYF

d_call: NA
clone_size: NA
v_call: TRBV6-5
j_call: TRBJ2-7
cdr3_nt: TGTGCCAGCAGTTTACAGGGCTACGAGCAGTACTTC
cdr3_aa: CASSLQGYEQYF

d_call: NA
clone_size: NA
v_call: TRBV6-4
j_call: TRBJ2-2
cdr3_nt: TGTGCCAGCAGTGACTCGAGTGGCACCGGGGAGCTGTTTTTT
cdr3_aa: CASSDSSGTGELFF

d_call: TRBD1
clone_size: NA
v_call: TRBV15
j_call: TRBJ1-1
cdr3_nt: TGTGCCACCAGCAGGGACAGGGGTTTGAACACTGAAGCTTTCTTT
cdr3_aa: CATSRDRGLNTEAFF

d_call: NA
clone_size: few
v_call: TRBV6-5
j_call: TRBJ2-7
cdr3_nt: TGTGCCAGCAGTGATCGGGGTTATTCCTACGAGCAGTACTTC
cdr3_aa: CASSDRGYSYEQYF

d_call: TRBD1
clone_size: NA
v_call: TRBV2
j_call: TRBJ1-2
cdr3_nt: TGTGCCAGCAGTACCACGGACAGGGGGTTCTATGGCTACACCTTC
cdr3_aa: CASSTTDRGFYGYTF

d_call: NA
clone_size: NA
v_call: TRBV9
j_call: TRBJ1-4
cdr3_nt: TGTGCCAGCAGCTATACAGGGCTTCCATCTGCCGAAAAACTGTTTTTC
cdr3_aa: CASSYTGLPSAEKLFF

d_call: NA
clone_size: NA
v_call: TRBV7-9
j_call: TRBJ2-3
cdr3_nt: TGTGCCAGCAGTTCACAGGGAGTTGCAGATACGCAGTATTTT
cdr3_aa: CASSSQGVADTQYF

d_call: NA
clone_size: few
v_call: TRBV5-1
j_call: TRBJ2-2
cdr3_nt: TGCGCCAGCAGCAGAGACAGGAACACCGGGGAGCTGTTTTTT
cdr3_aa: CASSRDRNTGELFF

d_call: NA
clone_size: NA
v_call: TRBV9
j_call: TRBJ1-5
cdr3_nt: TGTGCCAGCAGAGGACAGATCGATCAGCCCCAGCATTTT
cdr3_aa: CASRGQIDQPQHF

d_call: NA
clone_size: NA
v_call: TRBV30
j_call: TRBJ1-3
cdr3_nt: TGTGCCTGGAGTCCAGGGGTCCTGTCCGGAAACACCATATATTTT
cdr3_aa: CAWSPGVLSGNTIYF

d_call: TRBD1
clone_size: NA
v_call: TRBV2
j_call: TRBJ2-1
cdr3_nt: TGTGCCAGCAGTGAGACAGGGGGCTCTACAATGAAGCAGTTCTTC
cdr3_aa: CASSETGGSTMKQFF

d_call: NA
clone_size: NA
v_call: TRBV5-6
j_call: TRBJ1-2
cdr3_nt: TGTGCCAGCAGCTTGGGGGGCGCATATGGCTACACCTTC
cdr3_aa: CASSLGGAYGYTF

d_call: NA
clone_size: few
v_call: TRBV10-1
j_call: TRBJ2-2
cdr3_nt: TGCGCCAGCAGTGACTCAATGGGACAGAACACCGGGGAGCTGTTTTTT
cdr3_aa: CASSDSMGQNTGELFF

d_call: TRBD2
clone_size: NA
v_call: TRBV6-5
j_call: TRBJ2-7
cdr3_nt: TGTGCCAGCAGTTCCCTAGCGGTGTCCTACGAGCAGTACTTC
cdr3_aa: CASSSLAVSYEQYF